The next 31 T cell receptor beta chains were all read from a single sample in a study of human T cells and chemical hapten exposure. Time point given: patch test 2, 6 weeks after DPC sensitization. Treatment indicated: therapeutic diphenylcyclopropenone sensitization with weekly scalp DPC. TCRdb independently ran MiXCR on the RACE reads; one entry per CDR3 protein. The sample has around 99,000 distinct CDR3 sequences, 9.2% seen once. The sample consisted of whole blood, taken in connection with sensitization to the hapten diphenylcyclopropenone (DPC). All receptors derive from a woman aged 40 to 50 with alopecia areata. Some clones in this sample may be carry-over from other donors' samples.

This clonotype showed up just a few times. This chain joins TRBV6-2 or TRBV6-3 and TRBJ1-5; no definite D call. V was clipped by 2 bases and J by 7 bases, with 15 bases between them. Germline V CDR1 and CDR2: MNHEY, SVGEGT. CDR3 length equals 15 residues. The CDR3 region has the DNA TGTGCCAGCAGTTACACCTTGATAGGGAACCAGCCCCAGCATTTT. Residues: CASSYTLIGNQPQHF.

Many counts were recorded for this clonotype. CDR3 protein: CASSQSGEGYEQYF. CDR3 DNA sequence: TGCGCCAGCAGTCAATCGGGGGAGGGCTACGAGCAGTACTTC. This chain uses TRBV23-1 with TRBJ2-7; 7 positions agree with TRBD2. TRBV23-1 qualifies as an ORF whose function is uncertain. The CDR3 runs 14 residues. Trimming at V came to 0 bases and at J to 3 bases, leaving 2 bases not matched to a gene.

This clonotype has a handful of counts. This chain links TRBV5-1 with TRBJ1-1, with D perhaps TRBD1 (5 bases). The CDR3 consists of 14 residues. The V gene lost 0 bases and the J gene lost 5 bases, with 11 bases spanning the gap. The germline CDR1 and CDR2 sequences are SGHRS and YFSETQ. The DNA of the CDR3 is TGCGCCAGCAGCTTGGATTCAGGGCTTACTGAAGCTTTCTTT. It is translated as CASSLDSGLTEAFF.

This clonotype was recorded many times. This CDR3 is CASSEILYSGNTIYF. CDR3 nucleotides: TGTGCCAGCAGTGAGATCCTCTACTCTGGAAACACCATATATTTT. The chain has TRBV6-1 and TRBJ1-3; D gene ambiguous. The length of the CDR3 is 15 residues. Between the trimmed V and J ends, which lost 3 bases and 0 bases, there was a span of 9 bases. The germline gives CDR1 MNHNS, CDR2 SASEGT.

Ten or more counts support this clonotype. This chain uses TRBV29-1 with TRBJ1-2; 10 bases map to TRBD1. This CDR3 comprises 13 residues. Losses at the gene ends were 6 bases for V and 9 bases for J; bases not matched to a gene: 10. Germline CDR1 reads SQVTM; CDR2 reads ANQGSEA. CDR3 coding DNA: TGCAGCGTGTACGGGACAGGGGATCTAAGCTACACCTTC. This translates into CSVYGTGDLSYTF. The full variable domain, its missing parts supplied by reference TRBV29-1 and TRBJ1-2, is SAVISQKPSRDICQRGTSLTIQCQVDSQVTMMFWYRQQPGQSLTLIATANQGSEATYESGFVIDKFPISRPNLTFSTLTVSNMSPEDSSIYLCSVYGTGDLSYTFGSGTRLTVV.

This clonotype was found a few times. The chain joins TRBV7-9 to TRBJ1-1; D remains unclear. Germline CDR1 is SEHNR and CDR2 is FQNEAQ (reference sequence). CDR3 length: 14 residues. Trimming cost V 5 bases and J 7 bases, with 17 bases left between them. CDR3: CASSAQAGHGEAFF. The CDR3, as DNA: TGTGCCAGCAGCGCGCAGGCTGGGCATGGTGAAGCTTTCTTT.

Here the CDR3 reads CASSARLKSGYNEQFF. The CDR3 DNA is TGTGCCAGCAGTGCAAGATTAAAGTCAGGTTACAATGAGCAGTTCTTC. The chain couples TRBV28 to TRBJ2-1, with no clear D. Trimming shortened V by 5 bases and J by 4 bases, and 18 bases separated the two germline ends. The CDR3 has 16 amino acids. Germline CDR1 MDHEN, CDR2 SYDVKM.

The chain carries TRBV7-2 and TRBJ1-3, with D hard to call. The CDR3 runs to 12 residues. The V end was cut by 3 bases, the J end by 8 bases, with 8 bases between. Germline V gene lookup returns CDR1 SGHTA and CDR2 FQGNSA. CDR3 bases: TGTACCAGCAGCTTTCGGTTGGACACCATATATTTT. Protein sequence: CTSSFRLDTIYF.

This clonotype was seen more than once but under ten times. The chain is built from TRBV6-1 and TRBJ1-1; D remains ambiguous. The CDR3 runs 13 residues. Trimming shortened V by 7 bases and J by 6 bases, and 15 bases separated the two germline ends. In germline, CDR1 is MNHNS, CDR2 SASEGT. CDR3 DNA sequence: TGTGCCAGCATGGGCCTCCTTGGGTCTGAAGCTTTCTTT. The encoded protein is CASMGLLGSEAFF.

This clonotype was recorded a few times. The chain carries TRBV28 and TRBJ1-1; D call uncertain. Between the trimmed V and J ends, which lost 11 bases and 0 bases, there was a span of 13 bases. From germline, CDR1 is MDHEN and CDR2 SYDVKM. The CDR3 covers 13 residues. CDR3 loop: CAGTDRLNTEAFF. In nucleotides, the CDR3 is TGTGCCGGAACAGACCGTCTGAACACTGAAGCTTTCTTT.

In its sample, this clonotype was seen a few times. The CDR3 coding sequence is TGTGCCAACGGGGCCCAAGAGACCCAGTACTTC. It yields the protein CANGAQETQYF. The J gene is TRBJ2-5, the V gene TRBV2; perhaps D is TRBD1 or TRBD2 (5 bases each). V lost 10 bases, J lost 1 base, and 7 bases lay in between. The V gene's germline CDR1 is SNHLY and CDR2 FYNNEI. This CDR3 has 11 amino acids.

There are a few counts of this clonotype. The chain has TRBV28 and TRBJ2-5; 10 bases align to TRBD1. The CDR3 covers 14 residues. The germline V gene encodes CDR1 MDHEN and CDR2 SYDVKM. Trimming at V came to 7 bases and at J to 5 bases, leaving 7 bases not matched to a gene. CDR3 in amino acids: CASNPGQGWETQYF. The CDR3, as DNA: TGTGCCAGCAACCCGGGACAGGGGTGGGAGACCCAGTACTTC.

The V call is TRBV12-3 or TRBV12-4, the J call TRBJ2-7; D might be TRBD1 (6 bases). V was pared by 6 bases and J by 3 bases, with 15 bases between. The CDR3 is 14 residues long. CDR3 in DNA: TGTGCCAGCAGCCGACAGGCTAGGGACTACGAGCAGTACTTC. It translates to CASSRQARDYEQYF.

This sequence joins TRBV14 and TRBJ2-1, with 10 bases that match TRBD1. The CDR3 is 13 residues long. CDR1 SGHDN and CDR2 FVKESK come from the germline V gene. Trimming removed 8 bases from V and 8 bases from J; junction bases left unmatched: 6. The DNA of the CDR3 is TGTGCCAGCCGGGACAGGGGCGCCCATGAGCAGTTCTTC. As protein: CASRDRGAHEQFF.

The V call is TRBV4-3, the J call TRBJ2-7; maybe TRBD2 (5 bases). Between the trimmed V and J ends, which lost 4 bases and 7 bases, there was a span of 17 bases. This CDR3 is 14 amino acids long. In germline, CDR1 is LGHNA, CDR2 YSLEER. CDR3: CASSPGLNSWEQYF. As DNA, the CDR3 is TGCGCCAGCAGCCCTGGACTGAACTCATGGGAGCAGTACTTC.

This clonotype was seen a few times. The rearrangement joins TRBV11-2 to TRBJ1-2, with TRBD1 identical over 9 bases. V dropped 4 bases and J dropped 4; count of bases not matched to a gene: 4. This CDR3 is 14 amino acids long. Germline V gives CDR1 SGHAT, CDR2 FQNNGV. This CDR3 is CASSSGTGSYGYTF. The CDR3 nucleotides are TGTGCCAGCAGCTCAGGGACAGGGTCCTATGGCTACACCTTC.

This clonotype came up many times. This chain uses TRBV7-2 with TRBJ2-5; TRBD1 matches 7 bases. Germline V gene lookup returns CDR1 SGHTA and CDR2 FQGNSA. The CDR3 consists of 15 residues. V lost 6 bases to trimming and J lost 1 base; unmatched junction nucleotides: 8. The CDR3 coding sequence is TGTGCCAGCAGAAGACAGGGCACCATCCAAGAGACCCAGTACTTC. This codes for CASRRQGTIQETQYF.

This sequence joins TRBV7-9 and TRBJ2-1; D is unresolved. This CDR3 region has 12 residues. Trimming cost V 3 bases and J 7 bases, with 7 bases left between them. Per the germline V gene, CDR1 is SEHNR and CDR2 is FQNEAQ (reference sequence). This CDR3 is CASSFVLNEQFF. Here the CDR3 DNA reads TGTGCCAGCAGCTTTGTCTTAAATGAGCAGTTCTTC.

This clonotype was seen repeatedly, ten times or more. This chain uses TRBV18 with TRBJ1-3; D may be TRBD1 (6 bases). V was cut by 2 bases and J by 0 bases, with 11 bases left in between. Germline V gene lookup returns CDR1 KGHSH and CDR2 LQKENI. The CDR3 runs 16 residues. CDR3 sequence reads: CASSPRDTHSGNTIYF. For the CDR3, the DNA is TGTGCCAGCTCACCAAGGGACACTCACTCTGGAAACACCATATATTTT.

This clonotype was picked up many times. The chain recombines TRBV12-3 or TRBV12-4 with TRBJ1-5, with D possibly matching TRBD1 (5 bases). CDR3 length: 15 amino acids. Trimming took 7 bases from V and 1 from J, leaving 14 bases between them. CDR3 sequence reads: CASNSGLQSNQPQHF. For the CDR3, the DNA is TGTGCCAGCAACTCGGGGCTGCAAAGCAATCAGCCCCAGCATTTT.

This clonotype was seen ten or more times. This sequence joins TRBV12-3 or TRBV12-4 and TRBJ1-6, with D tentatively TRBD1 (5 bases). V was trimmed by 4 bases and J by 7 bases, leaving 17 bases between them. The CDR3 is made up of 16 amino acids. CDR3: CASSYQLGVRNSPLHF. CDR3 nucleotide sequence: TGTGCCAGCAGTTATCAATTGGGGGTTCGGAATTCACCCCTCCACTTT.

At least ten counts were recorded for this clonotype. The chain recombines TRBV29-1 with TRBJ1-1; tentative D call: TRBD1 (5 bases). The germline CDR1 and CDR2 sequences are SQVTM and ANQGSEA. This CDR3 region has 12 residues. Trimming pared 6 bases from V and 7 bases from J, leaving 15 bases between. The chain's CDR3 is CSVGNGGVEAFF. As DNA, the CDR3 is TGCAGCGTGGGGAATGGAGGGGTTGAAGCTTTCTTT.

In this sample, this clonotype turned up many times. The chain links TRBV3-1 to TRBJ2-2, with D perhaps TRBD1 (5 bases). Trimming shortened V by 0 bases and J by 4 bases, and 9 bases separated the two germline ends. Germline loops: CDR1 LGHDT, CDR2 YNNKEL (reference sequence). This CDR3 is 15 amino acids long. This chain's CDR3 is CASSQDTTGTGELFF. CDR3 nucleotide sequence: TGTGCCAGCAGCCAAGATACAACAGGCACCGGGGAGCTGTTTTTT.

J is TRBJ2-1 and V is TRBV6-5; TRBD2 matches 10 bases. Germline CDR1 MNHEY, CDR2 SVGAGI. The CDR3 is 17 amino acids. The V segment lost 6 bases and the J segment 2 bases; nucleotides outside the gene matches: 10. Here the CDR3 reads CASSSASAGGPYNEQFF. CDR3 sequence (DNA): TGTGCCAGCAGCTCTGCCTCAGCGGGGGGGCCCTACAATGAGCAGTTCTTC.

In this sample, this clonotype turned up many times. This chain uses TRBV30 with TRBJ1-2; a possible D gene is TRBD1 (5 bases). Per the germline V gene, CDR1 is GTSNPN and CDR2 is SVGIG (reference sequence). Trimming took off 2 bases at V and 6 bases at J, with 13 bases between the two ends. This CDR3 contains 13 residues. CDR3 sequence: CAWSPGRMDGYTF. In nucleotides, the CDR3 is TGTGCCTGGAGTCCGGGACGGATGGATGGCTACACCTTC.

There are a few counts of this clonotype. This chain uses TRBV29-1 with TRBJ2-4; TRBD1 might be the D (7 bases). V lost 6 bases and J lost 8, with 17 bases in between. The germline V gene encodes CDR1 SQVTM and CDR2 ANQGSEA. There are 13 residues in the CDR3. The CDR3 DNA is TGCAGCGTCGCGGGACAGTTCATAGACATTCAGTACTTC. It specifies CSVAGQFIDIQYF. Based on the CDR3 plus reference TRBV29-1 and TRBJ2-4, the full variable domain is SAVISQKPSRDICQRGTSLTIQCQVDSQVTMMFWYRQQPGQSLTLIATANQGSEATYESGFVIDKFPISRPNLTFSTLTVSNMSPEDSSIYLCSVAGQFIDIQYFGAGTRLSVL.

Ten or more counts support this clonotype. The rearrangement joins TRBV12-3 or TRBV12-4 to TRBJ2-2; tentative D call: TRBD1 (6 bases). The CDR3 consists of 15 residues. The ends were cut back, 5 bases at V and 4 bases at J, with 14 bases in the middle. The CDR3 here is CASSPPRGSTGELFF. For the CDR3, the DNA is TGTGCCAGCAGTCCCCCCAGGGGATCCACCGGGGAGCTGTTTTTT.

This chain uses TRBV7-3 with TRBJ2-3; D remains ambiguous. CDR3 length equals 12 residues. Trimming removed 4 bases at V and 5 bases at J, with 7 bases between. CDR1 and CDR2 from the germline V gene are SGHTA and FQGTGA. Here the CDR3 DNA reads TGTGCCAGCAGCTACCTGTTAGATACGCAGTATTTT. It yields the protein CASSYLLDTQYF.

A few counts support this clonotype. The rearrangement links TRBV7-8 to TRBJ1-2; 7 bases match TRBD1. The V segment lost 1 base and the J segment 4 bases; nucleotides outside the gene matches: 3. The CDR3 length is 14 residues. Germline CDR1 reads SGHVS; CDR2 reads FQNEAQ. The CDR3 is CASSLGGQFYGYTF. As DNA, the CDR3 is TGTGCCAGCAGCTTAGGGGGACAGTTCTATGGCTACACCTTC.

This clonotype appeared many times. The chain has TRBV7-9 and TRBJ2-2, with 8 bases matching TRBD1. This CDR3 has 15 amino acids. V dropped 5 bases and J dropped 4; count of bases not matched to a gene: 6. Germline CDR1 reads SEHNR; CDR2 reads FQNEAQ (reference sequence). The CDR3 is CASSAPGGATGELFF. CDR3 coding DNA: TGTGCCAGCAGCGCCCCAGGGGGCGCCACCGGGGAGCTGTTTTTT.

This chain joins TRBV4-1 and TRBJ2-3; TRBD1 matches at 9 bases. The CDR3 totals 16 residues. V shed 5 bases, J shed 4 bases, and the junction held 10 bases outside the gene matches. Germline V gives CDR1 MGHRA, CDR2 YSYEKL. The CDR3 reads CASSEKTTGGADTQYF. In DNA, the CDR3 is TGCGCCAGCAGCGAAAAAACCACAGGGGGCGCAGATACGCAGTATTTT.